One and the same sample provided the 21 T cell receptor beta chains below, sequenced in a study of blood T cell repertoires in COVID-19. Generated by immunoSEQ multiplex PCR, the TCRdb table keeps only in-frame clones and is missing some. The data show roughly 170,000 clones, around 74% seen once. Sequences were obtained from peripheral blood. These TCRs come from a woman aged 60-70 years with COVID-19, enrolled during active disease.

The CDR3 bases are TGTGCCAGCAGCTCCTACACTTCGGACAGACTCAGGGCTTTCTTT. Residues: CASSSYTSDRLRAFF. The genes are TRBV5-5 and TRBJ1-1, with D perhaps matching TRBD1 (6 bases). V was cut by 3 bases and J by 11 bases, with 23 bases left in between. In germline, CDR1 is SGHKS, CDR2 YYEKEE (reference sequence). The CDR3 length is 15 residues.

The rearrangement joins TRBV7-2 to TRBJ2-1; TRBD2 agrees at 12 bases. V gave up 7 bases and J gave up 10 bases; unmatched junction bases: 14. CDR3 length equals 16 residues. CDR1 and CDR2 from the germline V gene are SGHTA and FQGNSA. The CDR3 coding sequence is TGTGCCAGCACCGGGATGGCTAGCGGGAGGGCCAGGGAGCAGTTCTTC. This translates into CASTGMASGRAREQFF.

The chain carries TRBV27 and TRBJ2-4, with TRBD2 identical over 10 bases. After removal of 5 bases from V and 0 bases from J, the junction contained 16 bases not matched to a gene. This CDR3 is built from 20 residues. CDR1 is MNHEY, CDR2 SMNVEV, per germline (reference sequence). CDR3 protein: CASSELPLAGGRLAKNIQYF. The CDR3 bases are TGTGCCAGCAGTGAACTCCCCTTAGCGGGGGGTCGTCTAGCCAAAAACATTCAGTACTTC.

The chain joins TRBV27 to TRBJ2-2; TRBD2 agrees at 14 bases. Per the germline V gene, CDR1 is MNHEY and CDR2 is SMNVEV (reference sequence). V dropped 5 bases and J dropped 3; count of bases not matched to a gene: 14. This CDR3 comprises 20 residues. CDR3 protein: CASSIYAGTSGSLDTGELFF. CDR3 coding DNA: TGTGCCAGCAGTATATACGCCGGGACTAGCGGGAGTCTAGACACCGGGGAGCTGTTTTTT.

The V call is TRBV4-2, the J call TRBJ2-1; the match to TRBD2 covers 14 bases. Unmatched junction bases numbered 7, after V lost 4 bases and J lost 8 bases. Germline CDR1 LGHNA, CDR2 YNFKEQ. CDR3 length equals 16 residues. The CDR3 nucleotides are TGTGCCAGCAGCCGAGAAGGGACTAGCGGGAGACATGAGCAGTTCTTC. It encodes CASSREGTSGRHEQFF.

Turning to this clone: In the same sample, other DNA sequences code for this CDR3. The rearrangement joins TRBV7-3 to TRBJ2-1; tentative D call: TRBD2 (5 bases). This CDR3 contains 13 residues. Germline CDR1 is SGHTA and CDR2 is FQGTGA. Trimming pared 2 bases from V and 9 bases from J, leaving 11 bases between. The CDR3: CASSLSGSGEQFF. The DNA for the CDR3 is TGTGCCAGCAGCTTATCGGGAAGTGGTGAGCAGTTCTTC.

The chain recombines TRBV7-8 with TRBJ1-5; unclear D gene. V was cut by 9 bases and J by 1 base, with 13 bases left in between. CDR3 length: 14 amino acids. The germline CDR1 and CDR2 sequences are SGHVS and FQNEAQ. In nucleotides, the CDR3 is TGTGCCAGTAGTGTTGGGGAGAGCAATCAGCCCCAGCATTTT. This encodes CASSVGESNQPQHF. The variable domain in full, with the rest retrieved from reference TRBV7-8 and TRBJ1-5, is GAGVSQSPRYKVAKRGQDVALRCDPISGHVSLFWYQQALGQGPEFLTYFQNEAQLDKSGLPSDRFFAERPEGSVSTLKIQRTQQEDSAVYLCASSVGESNQPQHFGDGTRLSIL.

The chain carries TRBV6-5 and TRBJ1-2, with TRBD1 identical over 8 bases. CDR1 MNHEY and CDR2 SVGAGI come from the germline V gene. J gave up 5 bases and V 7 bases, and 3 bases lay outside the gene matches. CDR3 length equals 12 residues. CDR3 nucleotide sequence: TGTGCCAGCACCCGGACAGGGTATGGCTACACCTTC. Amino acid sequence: CASTRTGYGYTF.

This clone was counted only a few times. This CDR3 is CASSLAYGDGNTIYF. As DNA, the CDR3 is TGTGCCAGCAGCTTAGCTTACGGGGATGGAAACACCATATATTTT. This chain uses TRBV7-9 with TRBJ1-3, with D hard to call. Germline V gene data show CDR1 as SEHNR and CDR2 as FQNEAQ (reference sequence). The CDR3 spans 15 residues. The V end lost 0 bases, the J end lost 3 bases, and 9 bases lay between the germline ends.

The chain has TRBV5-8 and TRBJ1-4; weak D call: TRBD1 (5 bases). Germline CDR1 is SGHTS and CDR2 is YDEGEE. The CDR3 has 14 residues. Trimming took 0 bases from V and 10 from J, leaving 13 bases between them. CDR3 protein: CASSLAGRVGKLFF. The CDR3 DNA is TGTGCCAGCAGCTTGGCCGGCAGGGTAGGAAAACTGTTTTTT.

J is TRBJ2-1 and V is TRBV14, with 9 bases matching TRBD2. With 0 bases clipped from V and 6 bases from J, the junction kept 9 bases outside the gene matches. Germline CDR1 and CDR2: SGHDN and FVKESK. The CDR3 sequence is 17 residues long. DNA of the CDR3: TGTGCCAGCAGCCAAGACCCGGGGCTAGCGGGAATCAATGAGCAGTTCTTC. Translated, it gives CASSQDPGLAGINEQFF.

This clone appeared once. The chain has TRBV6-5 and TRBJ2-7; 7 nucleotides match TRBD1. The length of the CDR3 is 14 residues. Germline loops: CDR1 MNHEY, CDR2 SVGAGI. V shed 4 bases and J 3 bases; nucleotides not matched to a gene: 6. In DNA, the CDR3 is TGTGCCAGCAGTTTCTCGACAGGGAGCTACGAGCAGTACGTC. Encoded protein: CASSFSTGSYEQYV.

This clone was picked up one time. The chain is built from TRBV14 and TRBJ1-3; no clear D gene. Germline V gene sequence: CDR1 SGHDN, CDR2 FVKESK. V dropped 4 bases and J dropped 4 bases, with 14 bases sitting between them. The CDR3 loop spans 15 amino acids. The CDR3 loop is CASSPRAGFGNTIYF. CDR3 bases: TGTGCCAGCAGCCCACGGGCGGGGTTCGGAAACACCATATATTTT. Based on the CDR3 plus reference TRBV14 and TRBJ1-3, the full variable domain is EAGVTQFPSHSVIEKGQTVTLRCDPISGHDNLYWYRRVMGKEIKFLLHFVKESKQDESGMPNNRFLAERTGGTYSTLKVQPAELEDSGVYFCASSPRAGFGNTIYFGEGSWLTVV.

The CDR3 DNA is TGTGCCAGCAGCGCCACTAGCGGGAGCGGGACAGATACGCAGTATTTT. Protein sequence: CASSATSGSGTDTQYF. J is TRBJ2-3 and V is TRBV7-2; TRBD2 matches 11 bases. Per germline, CDR1 SGHTA and CDR2 FQGNSA. The CDR3 runs to 16 residues. The trim removed 5 bases at V and 3 bases at J, leaving 7 bases unmatched.

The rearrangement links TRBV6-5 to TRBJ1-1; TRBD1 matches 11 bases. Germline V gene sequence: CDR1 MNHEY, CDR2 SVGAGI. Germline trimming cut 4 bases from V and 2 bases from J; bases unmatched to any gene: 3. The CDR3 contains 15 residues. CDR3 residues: CASSSGTGGNTEAFF. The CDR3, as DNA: TGTGCCAGCAGTTCGGGGACAGGGGGTAACACTGAAGCTTTCTTT.

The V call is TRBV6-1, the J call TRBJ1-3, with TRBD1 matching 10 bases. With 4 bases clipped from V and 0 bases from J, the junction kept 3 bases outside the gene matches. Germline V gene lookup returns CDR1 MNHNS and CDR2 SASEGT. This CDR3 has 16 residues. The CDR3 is CASSGTGGNSGNTIYF. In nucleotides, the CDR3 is TGTGCCAGCAGTGGGACAGGGGGGAACTCTGGAAACACCATATATTTT.

Here the CDR3 DNA reads TGTGCCAGCCGGCCTCCGGGGGAAAAAGCTTTCTTT. It specifies CASRPPGEKAFF. The chain carries TRBV28 and TRBJ1-1; perhaps TRBD1 as D (5 bases). Germline loops: CDR1 MDHEN, CDR2 SYDVKM. CDR3 length equals 12 residues. V was clipped by 8 bases and J by 9 bases, with 16 bases between them.

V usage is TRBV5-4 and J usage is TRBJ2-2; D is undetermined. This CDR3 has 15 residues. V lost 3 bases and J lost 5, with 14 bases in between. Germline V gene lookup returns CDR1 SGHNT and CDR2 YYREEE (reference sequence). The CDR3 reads CASSSGGQPTGELFF. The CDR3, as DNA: TGTGCCAGCAGCTCGGGTGGCCAACCTACCGGGGAGCTGTTTTTT.

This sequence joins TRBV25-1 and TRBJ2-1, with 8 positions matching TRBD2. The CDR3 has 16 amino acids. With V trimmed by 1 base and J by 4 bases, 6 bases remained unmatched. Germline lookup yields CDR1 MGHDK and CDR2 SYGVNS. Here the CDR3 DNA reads TGTGCCAGCAGTGAATGGAGCGGGGGAACTTACAATGAGCAGTTCTTC. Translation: CASSEWSGGTYNEQFF.

The CDR3 loop is CASSQSSGRINTDTQYF. CDR3 sequence (DNA): TGCGCCAGCAGCCAATCTAGCGGGAGGATTAACACAGATACGCAGTATTTT. The chain recombines TRBV4-1 with TRBJ2-3, with 11 bases aligning to TRBD2. The length of the CDR3 is 17 residues. Germline V gives CDR1 MGHRA, CDR2 YSYEKL. V shed 2 bases and J 2 bases; nucleotides not matched to a gene: 6.

The CDR3 coding sequence is TGCAGTGCTAGTCCTCTTCTAGCGGGGGAATCTAGCTCCTACAATGAGCAGTTCTTC. It codes for CSASPLLAGESSSYNEQFF. V gene TRBV20-1 combines with J gene TRBJ2-1, with 10 bases aligning to TRBD2. V lost 3 bases, J lost 0 bases, and 14 bases stayed unmatched. In germline, CDR1 is DFQATT, CDR2 SNEGSKA (reference sequence). The CDR3 spans 19 residues.